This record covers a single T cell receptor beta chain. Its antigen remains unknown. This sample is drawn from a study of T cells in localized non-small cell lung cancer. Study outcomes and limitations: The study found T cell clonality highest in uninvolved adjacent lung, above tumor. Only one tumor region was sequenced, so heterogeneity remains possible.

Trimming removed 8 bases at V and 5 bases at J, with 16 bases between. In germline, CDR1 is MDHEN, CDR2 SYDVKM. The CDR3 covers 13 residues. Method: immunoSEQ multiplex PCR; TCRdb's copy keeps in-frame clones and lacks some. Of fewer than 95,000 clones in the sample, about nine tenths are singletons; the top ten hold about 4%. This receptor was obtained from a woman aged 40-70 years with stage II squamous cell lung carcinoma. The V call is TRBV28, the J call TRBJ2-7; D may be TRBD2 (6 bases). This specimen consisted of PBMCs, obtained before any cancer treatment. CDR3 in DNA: TGTGCCAGCCGTGCCGCGGGGATTAACGAGCAGTACTTC. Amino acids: CASRAAGINEQYF. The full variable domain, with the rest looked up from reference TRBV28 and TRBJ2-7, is DVKVTQSSRYLVKRTGEKVFLECVQDMDHENMFWYRQDPGLGLRLIYFSYDVKMKEKGDIPEGYSVSREKKERFSLILESASTNQTSMYLCASRAAGINEQYFGPGTRLTVT.